This section outlines one T cell receptor beta chain sequence together with its context. Sequenced by immunoSEQ multiplex PCR; TCRdb stores in-frame clones only, minus some. The sample holds around 150,000 clones; 88% are singletons and the top ten take 2.5% to 3%. Germline loops: CDR1 MDHEN, CDR2 SYDVKM. The ends lost 5 bases at V and 4 bases at J; junction bases unmatched: 10. The CDR3 sequence is 15 residues long. This sample was taken from a study of cytomegalovirus exposure and HLA in healthy donors. The source is a man between 18 and 35 years old in good health and CMV-seronegative. Sample: PBMCs. The J gene is TRBJ2-5, the V gene TRBV28; TRBD2 aligns across 7 bases. The CDR3 DNA is TGTGCCAGCAGTCCGACTTGGACTAGTAGAGAGACCCAGTACTTC. This translates into CASSPTWTSRETQYF. Using reference TRBV28 and TRBJ2-5 for the parts outside the CDR3, the full variable domain is DVKVTQSSRYLVKRTGEKVFLECVQDMDHENMFWYRQDPGLGLRLIYFSYDVKMKEKGDIPEGYSVSREKKERFSLILESASTNQTSMYLCASSPTWTSRETQYFGPGTRLLVL.